The clone carrying this TCR beta chain was seen a handful of times. The target antigen is unknown. The source of the sample is a study of T cell repertoires in aging, cancer and after chemotherapy. Looking at the study overall: About 9 million TCR reads were in the whole dataset. The study, taken as a whole, reports: These repertoire data do not allow conclusions about immunological memory after chemotherapy. Untreated cancer patients had significantly lower blood TCR diversity than age-matched healthy donors.

Rearranged V-D-J TRB sequences were amplified with a mixed TRB-A/B primer pool. MiXCR, applied by TCRdb to the multiplex PCR reads, yields one record per CDR3 protein. In the table there are roughly 10,000 distinct CDR3 sequences, 25% of which are singletons. Amplification of TCR beta used genomic DNA extracted from peripheral blood. Germline assignment: CDR1 MDHEN and CDR2 SYDVKM. V lost 10 bases and J lost 4; bases outside the gene matches: 9. This CDR3 contains 13 residues. The sequenced material came from blood. The sequence derives from a human donor in good health. The chain employs TRBV28 and TRBJ1-1; 7 bases are a match to TRBD1. This chain's CDR3 is CATSRGFLTEAFF. The CDR3 nucleotides read TGTGCCACCTCCAGGGGGTTCCTCACTGAAGCTTTCTTT.